The 24 T cell receptor beta chains reported below all come from one sample, sequenced in a study of cytomegalovirus exposure and HLA in healthy donors. A multiplex PCR was run with 60 Vbeta primers and 13 Jbeta primers. TCRdb's table, derived via immunoSEQ multiplex PCR, lists solely in-frame clones and lacks some. The sample includes some 140,000 clones, approximately 80% seen only once; the top ten take 1% to 1.5%. The specimen sequenced was PBMCs. The receptors stem from a male donor in good health and CMV-seropositive.

The chain employs TRBV18 and TRBJ2-5, with 8 bases matching TRBD1. V lost 2 bases and J lost 4; bases outside the gene matches: 6. Germline CDR1 is KGHSH and CDR2 is LQKENI. This CDR3 comprises 15 residues. The CDR3 DNA reads as TGTGCCAGCTCACCAGGACAGGGTAGTAGAGAGACCCAGTACTTC. Protein sequence: CASSPGQGSRETQYF. The full variable domain, completed using reference TRBV18 and TRBJ2-5, is NAGVMQNPRHLVRRRGQEARLRCSPMKGHSHVYWYRQLPEEGLKFMVYLQKENIIDESGMPKERFSAEFPKEGPSILRIQQVVRGDSAAYFCASSPGQGSRETQYFGPGTRLLVL.

This chain joins TRBV5-3 and TRBJ1-3; TRBD1 matches at 7 bases. TRBV5-3 is treated as an ORF (open reading frame) with a function not yet certain. The CDR3 extends over 14 amino acids. Trimming at V came to 2 bases and at J to 2 bases, leaving 1 base not matched to a gene. The CDR3 loop is CARSFRGPGNTIYF. CDR3 bases: TGTGCCAGAAGCTTTAGGGGGCCTGGAAACACCATATATTTT.

There are a few counts of this clone. This chain links TRBV29-1 with TRBJ2-1; D perhaps matches TRBD2 (6 bases). CDR1 and CDR2 (germline): SQVTM, ANQGSEA. Trimming pared 6 bases from V and 9 bases from J, leaving 24 bases between. CDR3 length: 15 residues. The DNA of the CDR3 is TGCAGCGTCCACTTCACTAGCCGCGTTAAGGGTGAGCAGTTCTTC. Its translation is CSVHFTSRVKGEQFF.

This sequence joins TRBV5-1 and TRBJ2-3; TRBD1 agrees at 8 bases. Germline values: CDR1 SGHRS, CDR2 YFSETQ. The J segment lost 4 bases and the V segment lost 7 bases, leaving 5 bases of the junction unmatched. The CDR3 extends over 13 amino acids. As DNA, the CDR3 is TGCGCCAGCTACCTACAGGGGGCAGATACGCAGTATTTT. Translation: CASYLQGADTQYF. Looking up the rest from reference TRBV5-1 and TRBJ2-3 gives the full variable domain: KAGVTQTPRYLIKTRGQQVTLSCSPISGHRSVSWYQQTPGQGLQFLFEYFSETQRNKGNFPGRFSGRQFSNSRSEMNVSTLELGDSALYLCASYLQGADTQYFGPGTRLTVL.

J is TRBJ1-2 and V is TRBV5-6; D might be TRBD1 (5 bases). The length of the CDR3 is 13 residues. CDR1 is SGHDT and CDR2 is YYEEEE in the germline V gene. V lost 0 bases, J lost 5 bases, and 8 bases lay in between. CDR3 region: CASSLGQKYGYTF. CDR3 sequence (DNA): TGTGCCAGCAGCTTGGGACAGAAATATGGCTACACCTTC.

This chain links TRBV19 with TRBJ2-7; 7 bases line up with TRBD2. The CDR3 consists of 15 residues. J gave up 1 base and V 5 bases, and 8 bases lay outside the gene matches. Per the germline V gene, CDR1 is LNHDA and CDR2 is SQIVND (reference sequence). Here the CDR3 reads CASSLIGGGSYEQYF. The CDR3 nucleotides are TGTGCCAGTAGTCTTATTGGCGGGGGTTCCTACGAGCAGTACTTC.

The V and J genes are TRBV29-1 and TRBJ1-1; tentative D call: TRBD1 (6 bases). The germline CDR1 and CDR2 sequences are SQVTM and ANQGSEA. CDR3 length: 13 residues. The V end lost 4 bases, the J end lost 1 base, and 10 bases lay between the germline ends. This chain's CDR3 is CSVGGRANTEAFF. For the CDR3, the DNA is TGCAGCGTTGGGGGGCGGGCGAACACTGAAGCTTTCTTT. Full variable domain (rest looked up from reference TRBV29-1 and TRBJ1-1): SAVISQKPSRDICQRGTSLTIQCQVDSQVTMMFWYRQQPGQSLTLIATANQGSEATYESGFVIDKFPISRPNLTFSTLTVSNMSPEDSSIYLCSVGGRANTEAFFGQGTRLTVV.

This clone occurred once. The CDR3 protein is CSVGGRMNTEAFF. The CDR3 DNA sequence: TGCAGCGTTGGGGGCCGCATGAACACTGAAGCTTTCTTT. J is TRBJ1-1 and V is TRBV29-1, with D perhaps matching TRBD1 (5 bases). Germline assignment: CDR1 SQVTM and CDR2 ANQGSEA. The CDR3 consists of 13 residues. Trimming cost V 4 bases and J 0 bases, with 9 bases left between them.

This sequence joins TRBV4-3 and TRBJ1-1, with TRBD1 matching over 7 bases. Germline V lookup: CDR1 LGHNA, CDR2 YSLEER. The V and J ends lost 0 bases and 6 bases, in that order; junction bases with no gene match: 22. This CDR3 region has 20 residues. The DNA for the CDR3 is TGCGCCAGCAGCCAAGATTTACCCCGCCGGGGGACAGCTTGGTATCCTGAAGCTTTCTTT. It codes for CASSQDLPRRGTAWYPEAFF.

This clone was seen a handful of times. This sequence joins TRBV28 and TRBJ1-2; the D is unclear. The CDR3 consists of 12 residues. V lost 6 bases to trimming and J lost 7 bases, with 12 bases between them. Germline V lookup: CDR1 MDHEN, CDR2 SYDVKM. CDR3 nucleotides: TGTGCCAGCAGCCTCTCGCTAGGTGGCTACACCTTC. Translated, it gives CASSLSLGGYTF.

This chain connects TRBV27 to TRBJ1-5; 8 bases map to TRBD1. Unmatched junction bases numbered 10, after V lost 5 bases and J lost 7 bases. CDR3 size: 15 residues. Germline V gene lookup returns CDR1 MNHEY and CDR2 SMNVEV (reference sequence). For the CDR3, the DNA is TGTGCCAGCAGTCCAAGGACAGGGTTCGAGCAGCCCCAGCATTTT. It is translated as CASSPRTGFEQPQHF.

The rearrangement links TRBV5-4 to TRBJ1-2; 9 bases map to TRBD1. Trimming took 1 base from V and 1 from J; bases not matched to a gene: 5. This CDR3 comprises 16 residues. Germline V gives CDR1 SGHNT, CDR2 YYREEE (reference sequence). CDR3 loop: CASSLYRGLSNYGYTF. The DNA of the CDR3 is TGTGCCAGCAGCTTGTACAGGGGGCTTAGTAACTATGGCTACACCTTC.

In this sample, this clone turned up a few times. This chain joins TRBV6-5 and TRBJ1-5; no clear D gene. The ends were cut back, 5 bases at V and 4 bases at J, with 6 bases in the middle. The CDR3 contains 12 residues. Germline assignment: CDR1 MNHEY and CDR2 SVGAGI. In DNA form, the CDR3 reads TGTGCCAGCAGTACGGGGAATCAGCCCCAGCATTTT. This translates into CASSTGNQPQHF.

The chain carries TRBV30 and TRBJ1-1, with a weak D call TRBD1 (6 bases). CDR1 is GTSNPN and CDR2 is SVGIG in the germline V gene (reference sequence). The V end lost 8 bases, the J end lost 3 bases, and 13 bases lay between the germline ends. CDR3 length: 12 amino acids. The CDR3 is CALEQGHTEAFF. The CDR3 DNA reads as TGTGCCCTCGAACAGGGACACACTGAAGCTTTCTTT. The full variable domain, in which reference TRBV30 and TRBJ1-1 provide the parts outside the CDR3, is SQTIHQWPATLVQPVGSPLSLECTVEGTSNPNLYWYRQAAGRGLQLLFYSVGIGQISSEVPQNLSASRPQDRQFILSSKKLLLSDSGFYLCALEQGHTEAFFGQGTRLTVV.

V and J are TRBV11-2 and TRBJ2-7; 7 nucleotides agree with TRBD1. The J segment lost 3 bases and the V segment lost 1 base, leaving 3 bases of the junction unmatched. The germline V gene has CDR1 SGHAT and CDR2 FQNNGV. The CDR3 is made up of 14 amino acids. The CDR3 DNA follows: TGTGCCAGCAGCTTAGTAGGGGGCAGCTACGAGCAGTACTTC. It specifies CASSLVGGSYEQYF.

This chain connects TRBV7-9 to TRBJ2-5; tentatively, D is TRBD2 (5 bases). CDR1 is SEHNR, CDR2 FQNEAQ, per germline (reference sequence). Trimming left V 1 base short and J 5 bases short, with 14 bases between. CDR3 length: 15 residues. The chain's CDR3 is CASSLVVGVMETQYF. CDR3 nucleotide sequence: TGTGCCAGCAGCTTAGTTGTGGGAGTCATGGAGACCCAGTACTTC.

The chain couples TRBV27 to TRBJ1-5, with 10 bases that match TRBD1. Germline V gene data show CDR1 as MNHEY and CDR2 as SMNVEV (reference sequence). The CDR3 totals 17 residues. J gave up 0 bases and V 7 bases, and 9 bases lay outside the gene matches. CDR3 coding DNA: TGTGCCAGCACCCTGGGACAGGGGAGATATAGCAATCAGCCCCAGCATTTT. Translation gives CASTLGQGRYSNQPQHF.

The V and J genes are TRBV5-5 and TRBJ2-7; D possibly corresponds to TRBD2 (7 bases). The germline V gene has CDR1 SGHKS and CDR2 YYEKEE (reference sequence). The CDR3 has 15 amino acids. Trimming removed 4 bases at V and 1 base at J, with 15 bases between. The CDR3 region is CASSGGGTYSYEQYF. In nucleotides, the CDR3 is TGTGCCAGCAGCGGGGGGGGGACATATTCCTACGAGCAGTACTTC.

The J gene is TRBJ2-1, the V gene TRBV9; D remains unclear. The germline gives CDR1 SGDLS, CDR2 YYNGEE. The CDR3 spans 15 residues. V was shortened by 4 bases and J by 0 bases, with 11 bases between the two germline ends. The CDR3 loop reads CASSPAAASYNEQFF. The CDR3 DNA reads as TGTGCCAGCAGCCCCGCGGCGGCCTCCTACAATGAGCAGTTCTTC.

The chain has TRBV6-4 and TRBJ1-5, with D hard to call. Trimming removed 10 bases from V and 5 bases from J, with 24 bases in between. This CDR3 spans 16 amino acids. Germline values: CDR1 MRHNA, CDR2 SNTAGT. The CDR3 loop is CATLEFGKMKDQPQHF. CDR3 in DNA: TGTGCCACCCTTGAGTTCGGGAAAATGAAGGATCAGCCCCAGCATTTT.

The gene calls are TRBV7-9 and TRBJ2-7; 7 bases are a match to TRBD1. J was trimmed by 6 bases and V by 5 bases; bases with no gene match: 4. CDR1 is SEHNR, CDR2 FQNEAQ, per germline (reference sequence). The CDR3 extends over 12 amino acids. In DNA form, the CDR3 reads TGTGCCAGCAGCACTACAGGGGTCGAGCAGTACTTC. Its protein is CASSTTGVEQYF.

This chain's CDR3 is CASSTPTGSYGYTF. CDR3 DNA: TGTGCCAGCAGTACCCCGACAGGGAGCTATGGCTACACCTTC. The rearrangement links TRBV28 to TRBJ1-2; the match to TRBD1 covers 7 bases. CDR3 length: 14 residues. Germline CDR1 MDHEN, CDR2 SYDVKM. J gave up 4 bases and V 5 bases, and 7 bases lay outside the gene matches.

This rearrangement joins TRBV11-1 to TRBJ1-3; perhaps TRBD1 as D (5 bases). The CDR3 runs 16 residues. Per germline, CDR1 SGHAT and CDR2 FQDESV (reference sequence). V was shortened by 5 bases and J by 0 bases, with 14 bases between the two germline ends. In DNA, the CDR3 is TGTGCCAGCAGCGAAGGCAGGGTCTCCTCTGGAAACACCATATATTTT. It codes for CASSEGRVSSGNTIYF.

Only a few counts were recorded for this clone. V gene TRBV18 combines with J gene TRBJ1-1, with 9 nucleotides matching TRBD1. This CDR3 is 15 amino acids long. The V segment lost 3 bases and the J segment 0 bases; nucleotides outside the gene matches: 2. Germline V gene sequence: CDR1 KGHSH, CDR2 LQKENI. DNA for the CDR3: TGTGCCAGCTCACCTGGACAGGGGATGAACACTGAAGCTTTCTTT. Protein: CASSPGQGMNTEAFF.